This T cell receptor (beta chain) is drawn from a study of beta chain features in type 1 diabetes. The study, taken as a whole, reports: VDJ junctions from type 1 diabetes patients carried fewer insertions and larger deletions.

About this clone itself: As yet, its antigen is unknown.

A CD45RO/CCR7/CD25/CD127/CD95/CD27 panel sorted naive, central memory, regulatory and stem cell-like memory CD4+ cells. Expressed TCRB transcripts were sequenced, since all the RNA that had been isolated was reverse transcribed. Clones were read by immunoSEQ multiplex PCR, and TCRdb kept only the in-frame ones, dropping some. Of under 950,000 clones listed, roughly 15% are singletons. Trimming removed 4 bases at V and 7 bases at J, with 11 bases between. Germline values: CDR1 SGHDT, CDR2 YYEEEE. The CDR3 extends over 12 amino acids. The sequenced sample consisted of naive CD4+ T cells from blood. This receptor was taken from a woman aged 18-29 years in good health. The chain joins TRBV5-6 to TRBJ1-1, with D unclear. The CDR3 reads CASSQSGFEAFF. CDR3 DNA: TGTGCCAGCAGCCAGTCGGGTTTTGAAGCTTTCTTT.